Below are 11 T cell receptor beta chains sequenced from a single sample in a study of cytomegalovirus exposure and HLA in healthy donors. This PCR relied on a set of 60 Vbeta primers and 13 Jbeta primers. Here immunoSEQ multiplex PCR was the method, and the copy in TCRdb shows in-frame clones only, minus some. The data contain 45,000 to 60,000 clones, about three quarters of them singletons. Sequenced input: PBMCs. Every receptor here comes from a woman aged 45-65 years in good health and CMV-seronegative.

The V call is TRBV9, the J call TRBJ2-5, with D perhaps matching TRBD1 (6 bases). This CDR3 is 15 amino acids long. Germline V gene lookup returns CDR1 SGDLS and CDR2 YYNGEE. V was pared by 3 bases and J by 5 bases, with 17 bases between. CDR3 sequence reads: CASSGEPDRRETQYF. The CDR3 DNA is TGTGCCAGCAGCGGGGAACCAGACAGGAGGGAGACCCAGTACTTC.

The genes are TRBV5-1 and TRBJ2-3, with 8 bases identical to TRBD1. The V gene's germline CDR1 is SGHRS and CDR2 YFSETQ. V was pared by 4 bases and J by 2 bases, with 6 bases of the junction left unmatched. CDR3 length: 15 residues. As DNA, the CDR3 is TGCGCCAGCAGCCCCGGGACAGGTATCACAGATACGCAGTATTTT. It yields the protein CASSPGTGITDTQYF.

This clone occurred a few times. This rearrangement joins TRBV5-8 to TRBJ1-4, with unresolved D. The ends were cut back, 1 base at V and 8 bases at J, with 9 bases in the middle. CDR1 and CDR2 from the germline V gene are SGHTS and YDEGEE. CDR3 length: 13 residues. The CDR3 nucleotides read TGTGCCAGCAGCTTGCGGGGAATAGAAAAACTGTTTTTT. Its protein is CASSLRGIEKLFF.

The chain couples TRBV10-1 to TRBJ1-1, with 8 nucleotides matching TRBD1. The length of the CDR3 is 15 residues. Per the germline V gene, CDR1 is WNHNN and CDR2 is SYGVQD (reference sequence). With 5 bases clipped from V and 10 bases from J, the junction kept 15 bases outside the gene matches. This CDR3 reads CASSPGQALPPLAFF. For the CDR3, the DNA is TGCGCCAGCAGTCCGGGACAGGCCCTTCCTCCTCTAGCTTTCTTT.

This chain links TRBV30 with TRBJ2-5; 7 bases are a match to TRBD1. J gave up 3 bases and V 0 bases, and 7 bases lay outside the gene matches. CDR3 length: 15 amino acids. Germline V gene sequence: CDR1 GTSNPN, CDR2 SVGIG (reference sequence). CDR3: CAWSVQGMGKETQYF. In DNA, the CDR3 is TGTGCCTGGAGTGTACAGGGGATGGGTAAAGAGACCCAGTACTTC.

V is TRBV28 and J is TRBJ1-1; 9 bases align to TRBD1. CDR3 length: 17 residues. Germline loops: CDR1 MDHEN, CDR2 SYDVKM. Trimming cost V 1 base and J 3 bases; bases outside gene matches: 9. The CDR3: CASSLFLRQGEDTEAFF. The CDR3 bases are TGTGCCAGCAGTTTATTCCTAAGACAGGGGGAAGACACTGAAGCTTTCTTT.

Here the CDR3 reads CASSLVAPGQADTQYF. The CDR3 DNA reads TGTGCCAGCAGCCTCGTAGCGCCTGGACAGGCAGATACGCAGTATTTT. The chain carries TRBV11-1 and TRBJ2-3; 7 bases agree with TRBD1. The CDR3 runs to 16 residues. After removal of 5 bases from V and 4 bases from J, the junction contained 12 bases not matched to a gene. CDR1 and CDR2 (germline): SGHAT, FQDESV (reference sequence).

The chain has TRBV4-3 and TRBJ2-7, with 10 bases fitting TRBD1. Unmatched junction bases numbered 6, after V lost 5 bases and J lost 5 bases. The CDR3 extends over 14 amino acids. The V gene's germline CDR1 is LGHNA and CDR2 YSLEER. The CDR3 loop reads CASSSGTGVNEQYF. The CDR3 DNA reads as TGCGCCAGCAGCTCCGGGACAGGGGTGAACGAGCAGTACTTC.

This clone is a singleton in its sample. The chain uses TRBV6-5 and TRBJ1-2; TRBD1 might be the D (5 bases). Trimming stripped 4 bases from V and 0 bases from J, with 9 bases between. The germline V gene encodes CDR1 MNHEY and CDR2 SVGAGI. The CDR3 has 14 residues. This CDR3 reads CASSSTTANYGYTF. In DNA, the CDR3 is TGTGCCAGCAGTTCCACGACAGCTAACTATGGCTACACCTTC.

DNA of the CDR3: TGCGCCAGCATGGGGGGTTCAACCGGGGAGCTGTTTTTT. It encodes CASMGGSTGELFF. This chain joins TRBV5-1 and TRBJ2-2, with D maybe TRBD2 (6 bases). The V end lost 6 bases, the J end lost 5 bases, and 11 bases lay between the germline ends. The CDR3 extends over 13 amino acids. CDR1 is SGHRS, CDR2 YFSETQ, per germline.

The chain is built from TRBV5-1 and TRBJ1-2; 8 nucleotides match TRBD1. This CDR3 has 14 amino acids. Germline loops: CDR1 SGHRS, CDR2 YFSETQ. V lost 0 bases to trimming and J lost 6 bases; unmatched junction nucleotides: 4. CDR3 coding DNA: TGCGCCAGCAGCTTGGAGGGGACAGGAAATGGCTACACCTTC. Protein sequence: CASSLEGTGNGYTF.